This entry describes one T cell receptor (beta chain). The antigen remains unidentified. The entry originates in a study of blood T cells in healthy people across ages. Study results and caveats: Samples with more naive T cells showed higher observed beta diversity.

CDR1 and CDR2 from the germline V gene are MNHNY and SVGAGI (reference sequence). The CDR3 has 15 amino acids. The ends lost 6 bases at V and 2 bases at J; junction bases unmatched: 9. Peripheral blood samples of roughly 9.8 milliliters were drawn from each donor. The second PCR ran about 6 to 11 cycles with a sample-barcoded 5' primer and J-beta primers. MiXCR, run by TCRdb on the 5' RACE reads, gives a single entry per CDR3 protein. The sample contains 1.5 million to 2 million distinct CDR3 sequences, roughly 30% of which appear only once. This chain uses TRBV6-6 with TRBJ2-7; 8 nucleotides agree with TRBD2. The origin of this receptor is a woman aged 30 to 39 in good health. Sequencing was carried out using blood. CDR3 in amino acids: CASSLPGTRAYEQYF. CDR3 bases: TGTGCCAGCAGCCTCCCCGGGACTAGAGCCTACGAGCAGTACTTC.